The rows below give T cell receptor beta chains drawn from one sample of a study of esophageal squamous cell carcinoma under preoperative chemotherapy. TCRdb reanalysed the PCR reads using MiXCR and keeps one entry per CDR3 protein. The table records around 9,700 distinct CDR3 sequences, 63% of them present only once. Sampling was conducted from a patient given preoperative chemotherapy. The receptors derive from a human donor with esophageal squamous cell carcinoma. The donor label of this sample is uncertain. Both conserved end residues are part of each CDR3. The D gene is left open where the match is weak. Part of the rows lack a size; the others show once, few, many or a class for expanded clones.

cdr3_nt | cdr3_aa | j_call | d_call | clone_size | cdr3_length | v_call
TGTGCCAGCAGTGATTTACGACAGGACCAAGAGACCCAGTACTTC | CASSDLRQDQETQYF | TRBJ2-5 | - | - | 15 | TRBV25-1
TGTGCTAGCAGCTTGCCCGACGGCGAGACCCAGTACTTC | CASSLPDGETQYF | TRBJ2-5 | - | - | 13 | TRBV7-7
TGTGCCAGCAGCTCAAAGTTCTCAGGGGTAGACGAGCAGTACTTC | CASSSKFSGVDEQYF | TRBJ2-7 | - | few | 15 | TRBV7-6
TGTGCCAGCAGCCAAATTCAGGGTTTTTCCTACAATGAGCAGTTCTTC | CASSQIQGFSYNEQFF | TRBJ2-1 | - | - | 16 | TRBV3-1
TGTGCCAGCAGGGGACAGGGGGCCGGGTATGAGCAGTACTTC | CASRGQGAGYEQYF | TRBJ2-7 | TRBD1 | - | 14 | TRBV12-3/TRBV12-4
TGTGCCAGCACCGGACTAGGCCCCTCCGATACGCAGCATTTT | CASTGLGPSDTQHF | TRBJ1-5 | - | few | 14 | TRBV6-1
TGTGCCAGCAGCCAATTGGGGGGGTCTGGGGCCAACGTCCTGACTTTC | CASSQLGGSGANVLTF | TRBJ2-6 | TRBD2 | - | 16 | TRBV4-2
TGTGCCAGCCGTGCGGTGAGGTCCGATGAGCAGTACTTC | CASRAVRSDEQYF | TRBJ2-7 | - | few | 13 | TRBV6-1
TGTGGCAGCAGCGGGAGGTGCGCCAAAGATACTCAGTATTTC | CGSSGRCAKDTQYF | TRBJ2-4 | TRBD2 | once | 14 | TRBV6-1
TGTGCCAGCAGTTCGATAGGACTAGCGGGAGGGCTGTTTGAGCAGTTCTTC | CASSSIGLAGGLFEQFF | TRBJ2-1 | TRBD2 | few | 17 | TRBV27
TGTGCCAGCGGGGAATTTGGGGGACGTTACAAAGAGACGCAGTACTTC | CASGEFGGRYKETQYF | TRBJ2-7 | - | - | 16 | TRBV6-1
TGTGCCAGCGCGGGATTTGGGGGAAGCTACCAAGATACCCAGTATTTC | CASAGFGGSYQDTQYF | TRBJ2-5 | - | - | 16 | TRBV6-1
TGTGCCAGCGGGGGGGGGGCGACTAGCGGGAGATTCCCAGATACGCAGTATTTT | CASGGGATSGRFPDTQYF | TRBJ2-3 | TRBD2 | medium-sized | 18 | TRBV6-5
TGTTCCAGCGGGGGATTTGGGGGCAGCGACACAGAGACGCAGTACTTC | CSSGGFGGSDTETQYF | TRBJ2-7 | TRBD2 | once | 16 | TRBV6-1
TGTGCCAGCACTCAGGTCAGCGGGGCCACAGATACGCAGTATTTT | CASTQVSGATDTQYF | TRBJ2-3 | TRBD2 | - | 15 | TRBV12-3/TRBV12-4
TGTGCCAGCAGATCGACTCTAAGCAAAGATATGCAGTATTTC | CASRSTLSKDMQYF | TRBJ2-4 | - | - | 14 | TRBV6-1
TGTGCCAGCAGTGGAAGGGGGGCCCTGAACACTGAAGCTTTCTTT | CASSGRGALNTEAFF | TRBJ1-1 | - | - | 15 | TRBV6-1
TGTGCCAGCAGTTACTCGCCAGCCCGAGATTACGAGCAGTACTTC | CASSYSPARDYEQYF | TRBJ2-7 | - | - | 15 | TRBV6-5
TGTGCCTGCGCGGGATTTGGGGGAAGCGACACAGAGACGCAGTATTTC | CACAGFGGSDTETQYF | TRBJ2-3 | - | - | 16 | TRBV6-1
TGTGCCAGCACCCTCGACGGACAGGGCTACAATGAGCAGTACTTC | CASTLDGQGYNEQYF | TRBJ2-7 | TRBD1 | - | 15 | TRBV11-3
TGTGCCAGCAGGCGCGTTCCCTTGGGCAGTACAGGAGAGACCCAGTACTTC | CASRRVPLGSTGETQYF | TRBJ2-5 | - | medium-sized | 17 | TRBV6-1
TGTGCCAGCAGTGAGGGACTAGCGATTCTTCCGGAGCAGTACTTC | CASSEGLAILPEQYF | TRBJ2-7 | TRBD2 | few | 15 | TRBV6-1
TGTGCCTGGAGTCGGCGGGGAACCTACAATGAGCAGTTCTTC | CAWSRRGTYNEQFF | TRBJ2-1 | - | - | 14 | TRBV30
TGTGCCAGCAGTGAAGGTTCGGCGGGCAATCAGCCCCAGCATTTT | CASSEGSAGNQPQHF | TRBJ1-5 | - | medium-sized | 15 | TRBV6-1
TGTGCGGGCAGTGGGGATCCAGCCACAGAGACCCAGTATTTT | CAGSGDPATETQYF | TRBJ2-3 | - | - | 14 | TRBV27